This entry concerns a single TCR beta chain. The sample originates from a study of blood T cell repertoires in COVID-19. Across the study: The United States, Italy and Spain supplied acute and convalescent COVID-19 samples. The analysed material was cDNA or gDNA that came from T cells, B-cell-depleted T cells, or PBMCs.

V shed 5 bases, J shed 6 bases, and the junction held 18 bases outside the gene matches. CDR1 is SGHTA, CDR2 FQGNSA, per germline. The CDR3 sequence is 18 residues long. In the source study's methods: Amplified reference gene primers provided the basis for estimating nucleated cell counts. The table came from immunoSEQ multiplex PCR; TCRdb's copy has only in-frame clones and leaves some out. D and trimming were read from the DNA, whereas the V and J calls and clone size are those reported in that table. In the table there are 50,000 to 60,000 clones, 75% to 85% of which are singletons. The chain joins TRBV7-2 to TRBJ2-3, with 9 bases matching TRBD2. This TCR was sampled from a man aged 40-49 years with acute or convalescent COVID-19. The sample consisted of peripheral blood. Here the CDR3 DNA reads TGTGCCAGCAGCCTAGGGGCCGTAGCGGGGGCCCTCGGTGATACGCAGTATTTT. This codes for CASSLGAVAGALGDTQYF.